The next 2 T cell receptor beta chains were all read from a single sample in a study of response to subunit inactivated influenza vaccine. TCRdb reprocessed the RT-PCR reads via MiXCR and lists one record per CDR3 protein. Among approximately 490,000 distinct CDR3 sequences listed, roughly 7.9% were seen once. Sequenced material: PBMCs from blood, taken roughly 24 months after vaccination. These receptor sequences come from a man between 50 and 69 years old who received an inactivated influenza vaccine.

The chain uses TRBV20-1 and TRBJ2-7, with TRBD2 matching 7 bases. The germline gives CDR1 DFQATT, CDR2 SNEGSKA (reference sequence). The CDR3 loop spans 15 amino acids. V lost 0 bases, J lost 2 bases, and 7 bases stayed unmatched. CDR3 DNA: TGCAGTGCTAGAGACCTACTAGCGATCCCCTACGAGCAGTACTTC. This codes for CSARDLLAIPYEQYF.

This clonotype was recorded a few times. The CDR3 DNA reads as TGCAGTGCTAGTGGAGCCAGGGTGAACACTGAAGCTTTCTTT. Protein: CSASGARVNTEAFF. The rearrangement joins TRBV20-1 to TRBJ1-1; D might be TRBD1 (5 bases). Per germline, CDR1 DFQATT and CDR2 SNEGSKA (reference sequence). V lost 3 bases to trimming and J lost 0 bases, with 11 bases between them. This CDR3 is built from 14 residues.